One sample yielded the 3 T cell receptor beta chains listed below, sequenced in a study of identical twins. TCRdb ran MiXCR on the 5' RACE reads and lists one entry per CDR3 protein. This table holds about 570,000 distinct CDR3 sequences, just under 10% found once. This sample also belongs to another study, concerning yellow fever vaccine responses in identical twins.

Source material: PBMCs. These receptors were obtained from a woman between 18 and 29 years old in good health.

This chain links TRBV27 with TRBJ2-7, with 8 bases identical to TRBD1. Germline loops: CDR1 MNHEY, CDR2 SMNVEV (reference sequence). The CDR3 consists of 16 residues. With 8 bases clipped from V and 3 bases from J, the junction kept 15 bases outside the gene matches. The CDR3 bases are TGTGCCAGCGGTTCTGAGGGGACAGGCTTGTACTACGAGCAGTACTTC. As protein: CASGSEGTGLYYEQYF.

The chain recombines TRBV6-2 or TRBV6-3 with TRBJ2-1; 11 bases map to TRBD2. Germline lookup yields CDR1 MNHEY and CDR2 SVGEGT. CDR3 length equals 15 residues. The ends lost 5 bases at V and 7 bases at J; junction bases unmatched: 7. CDR3 region: CASSAGLAGRNEQFF. For the CDR3, the DNA is TGTGCCAGCAGTGCCGGACTAGCGGGTCGAAATGAGCAGTTCTTC.

The chain combines TRBV11-2 with TRBJ2-3; 8 nucleotides match TRBD2. After removal of 5 bases from V and 3 bases from J, the junction contained 7 bases not matched to a gene. The germline V gene encodes CDR1 SGHAT and CDR2 FQNNGV. The CDR3 covers 15 residues. The CDR3 nucleotides read TGTGCCAGCAGCCCCCGGGGGGGGGCAACAGATACGCAGTATTTT. Translating gives CASSPRGGATDTQYF.